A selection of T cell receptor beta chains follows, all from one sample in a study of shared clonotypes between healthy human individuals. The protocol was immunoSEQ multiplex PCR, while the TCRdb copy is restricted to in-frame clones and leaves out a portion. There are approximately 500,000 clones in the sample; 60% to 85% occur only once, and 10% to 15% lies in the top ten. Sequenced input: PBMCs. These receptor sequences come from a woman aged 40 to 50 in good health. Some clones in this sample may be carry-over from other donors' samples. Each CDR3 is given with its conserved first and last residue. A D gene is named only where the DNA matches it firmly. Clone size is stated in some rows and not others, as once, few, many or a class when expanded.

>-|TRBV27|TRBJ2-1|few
CASSLRADNWGNEQFF
TGTGCCAGCAGTTTGCGGGCCGACAATTGGGGCAATGAGCAGTTCTTC
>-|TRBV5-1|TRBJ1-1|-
CASSPGGRVTEAFF
TGCGCCAGCAGCCCCGGGGGGCGGGTCACTGAAGCTTTCTTT
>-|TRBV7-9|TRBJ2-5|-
CASSLNERADQETQYF
TGTGCCAGCAGCTTAAACGAGCGGGCGGACCAAGAGACCCAGTACTTC
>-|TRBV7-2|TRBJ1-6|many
CASSTTGSPLHF
TGTGCCAGCAGCACGACAGGTTCACCCCTCCACTTT
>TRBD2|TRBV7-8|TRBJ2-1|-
CASSRLAGGQYNEQFF
TGTGCCAGCAGCCGTCTAGCGGGAGGGCAATACAATGAGCAGTTCTTC
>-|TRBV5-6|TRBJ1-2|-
CASSLESEGSYYGYTF
TGTGCCAGCAGCTTGGAGTCTGAGGGGTCTTACTATGGCTACACCTTC
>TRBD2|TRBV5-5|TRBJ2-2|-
CASSFGRGNTGELFF
TGTGCCAGCAGCTTCGGGAGGGGGAACACCGGGGAGCTGTTTTTT
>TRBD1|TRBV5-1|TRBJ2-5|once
CASKSGQGQQETQYF
TGCGCCAGCAAGAGTGGACAGGGCCAACAAGAGACCCAGTACTTC
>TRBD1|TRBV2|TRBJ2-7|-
CAIRTGALSYEQYF
TGTGCCATCAGAACAGGGGCCCTATCCTACGAGCAGTACTTC
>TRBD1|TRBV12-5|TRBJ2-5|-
CASGLIQGAGPATQYF
TGTGCTAGTGGTTTGATACAGGGGGCGGGTCCCGCGACCCAGTACTTC